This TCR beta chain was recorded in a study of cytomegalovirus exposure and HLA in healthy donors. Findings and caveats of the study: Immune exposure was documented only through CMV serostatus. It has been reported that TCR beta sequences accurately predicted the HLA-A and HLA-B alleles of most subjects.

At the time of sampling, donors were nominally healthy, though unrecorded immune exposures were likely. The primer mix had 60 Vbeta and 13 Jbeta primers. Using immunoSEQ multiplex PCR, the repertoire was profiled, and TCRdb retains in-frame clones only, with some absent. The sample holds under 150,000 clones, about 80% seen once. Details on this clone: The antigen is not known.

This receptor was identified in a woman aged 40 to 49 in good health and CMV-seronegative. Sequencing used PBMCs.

The CDR3 sequence is CASSSLALITDTQYF. Written as DNA, the CDR3 is TGTGCCAGCAGCTCCCTAGCGCTGATCACAGATACGCAGTATTTT. The chain recombines TRBV7-3 with TRBJ2-3; a weak D match, TRBD2 (6 bases). The germline V gene encodes CDR1 SGHTA and CDR2 FQGTGA. Trimming took 4 bases from V and 2 from J, leaving 13 bases between them. There are 15 residues in the CDR3.